This record looks at one T cell receptor beta chain sequence and its context. Each sample came from a Caucasian adult donor living in Nashville, Tennessee. Genomic DNA, for the unsorted samples, came from about 90 million PBMCs. The CDR3 is 15 amino acids. CDR1 SGDLS and CDR2 YYNGEE come from the germline V gene. V dropped 0 bases and J dropped 0; count of bases not matched to a gene: 1. The data derive from a study of shared clonotypes between healthy human individuals. For each subset, genomic DNA was distributed in equal portions over several immunoSEQ plates. Scientists sequenced DNA from unsorted PBMC on ten immunoSEQ deep assay plates. TCRdb's table, derived via immunoSEQ multiplex PCR, lists solely in-frame clones and lacks some. The sample carries a few hundred thousand clones, around 80% recorded once.

The chain has TRBV9 and TRBJ2-7, with TRBD2 identical over 9 bases. The origin of this receptor is a woman aged 40 to 50 in good health. Some clones in this sample may be carry-over from other donors' samples. Material: PBMCs. CDR3 sequence: CASSVASGNSYEQYF. The CDR3 DNA sequence: TGTGCCAGCAGCGTAGCTAGCGGGAACTCCTACGAGCAGTACTTC.